This TCR beta chain was profiled in a study of beta chain features in type 1 diabetes. Every isolated RNA sample was fully reverse transcribed, so sequencing captured expressed TCRB transcripts. Assay: immunoSEQ multiplex PCR; the TCRdb copy retains only in-frame clones and omits some. The sample gives roughly 310,000 clones, more than 9.5% of which show up once; 0.015% to 0.02% is in the top ten. The table lists this clone with a few counts. The CDR3 has 13 amino acids. Per germline, CDR1 SGHTA and CDR2 FQGNSA. Trimming pared 8 bases from V and 7 bases from J, leaving 17 bases between. The origin of this receptor is a woman aged 30 to 39 in good health. The specimen sequenced was naive CD4+ T cells from blood. The rearrangement joins TRBV7-2 to TRBJ1-2; tentative D call: TRBD1 (5 bases). The CDR3 DNA follows: TGTGCCAGCCGCACTGGGGGGAGCATTGGCTACACCTTC. Translating it yields CASRTGGSIGYTF.